These 10 T cell receptor beta chains originate from one sample sequenced in a study of blood T cell repertoires in COVID-19. Sequenced by immunoSEQ multiplex PCR; TCRdb stores in-frame clones only, minus some. The repertoire includes roughly 440,000 clones, about nine tenths of them detected once, and 10% to 15% sits in the top ten. Material: peripheral blood. All receptors derive from a woman aged 45-59 years with COVID-19, enrolled during active disease.

The chain is built from TRBV20-1 and TRBJ1-4; no reliable D call. V lost 6 bases and J 13 bases, leaving 15 bases between the germline ends. Germline V gene sequence: CDR1 DFQATT, CDR2 SNEGSKA (reference sequence). The CDR3 is 11 residues long. The CDR3, as DNA: TGCAGTGCCACGGGGATGGATCGACTGTTTTTT. It encodes CSATGMDRLFF.

This chain links TRBV30 with TRBJ1-1; tentative D call: TRBD1 (5 bases). The CDR3 has 17 amino acids. The germline V and J ends were trimmed by 0 bases and 0 bases, with 17 bases remaining between them. The germline CDR1 and CDR2 sequences are GTSNPN and SVGIG (reference sequence). The CDR3 DNA reads TGTGCCTGGAGTGTACTCGTGGGGCGCGGTCTGAACACTGAAGCTTTCTTT. Amino acids: CAWSVLVGRGLNTEAFF.

This chain joins TRBV25-1 and TRBJ2-1; D may be TRBD1 (6 bases). V lost 3 bases and J 12 bases, leaving 15 bases between the germline ends. This CDR3 is built from 13 residues. The germline gives CDR1 MGHDK, CDR2 SYGVNS. The CDR3 is CASSEGALPGQFF. The CDR3 DNA sequence: TGTGCCAGCAGTGAGGGGGCCCTTCCCGGGCAGTTCTTC.

The CDR3 protein is CASSLDRTSGDTQYF. CDR3 sequence (DNA): TGCGCCAGCAGCTTGGATCGGACTAGCGGGGATACGCAGTATTTT. The chain combines TRBV5-1 with TRBJ2-3; 11 nucleotides agree with TRBD2. The CDR3 runs 15 residues. Germline CDR1 and CDR2: SGHRS and YFSETQ. After removal of 0 bases from V and 6 bases from J, the junction contained 3 bases not matched to a gene.

The V and J genes are TRBV5-1 and TRBJ1-3, with a possible D match to TRBD1 (5 bases). V lost 4 bases and J lost 1, with 12 bases in between. CDR1 is SGHRS, CDR2 YFSETQ, per germline. CDR3 length: 15 amino acids. CDR3 loop: CASSPTQASGNTIYF. In DNA, the CDR3 is TGCGCCAGCAGCCCCACACAGGCATCTGGAAACACCATATATTTT.

The chain links TRBV19 to TRBJ1-4; perhaps TRBD1 as D (6 bases). The CDR3 covers 14 residues. V shed 6 bases and J shed 5 bases, with 13 bases lying between them. Germline values: CDR1 LNHDA, CDR2 SQIVND (reference sequence). The CDR3, as DNA: TGTGCCAGTAGCCCCACAGGGTCGAATGAAAAACTGTTTTTT. Translated, it gives CASSPTGSNEKLFF. Filled out from reference TRBV19 and TRBJ1-4, the complete variable domain reads DGGITQSPKYLFRKEGQNVTLSCEQNLNHDAMYWYRQDPGQGLRLIYYSQIVNDFQKGDIAEGYSVSREKKESFPLTVTSAQKNPTAFYLCASSPTGSNEKLFFGSGTQLSVL.

The chain links TRBV9 to TRBJ2-5; possibly TRBD1 for D (7 bases). The germline V gene has CDR1 SGDLS and CDR2 YYNGEE. V was clipped by 3 bases and J by 5 bases, with 11 bases between them. The CDR3 loop spans 13 amino acids. The CDR3 protein is CASSAQGGETQYF. CDR3 sequence (DNA): TGTGCCAGCAGCGCCCAGGGGGGTGAGACCCAGTACTTC. Complete variable domain (other parts from reference TRBV9 and TRBJ2-5): DSGVTQTPKHLITATGQRVTLRCSPRSGDLSVYWYQQSLDQGLQFLIQYYNGEERAKGNILERFSAQQFPDLHSELNLSSLELGDSALYFCASSAQGGETQYFGPGTRLLVL.

The chain combines TRBV28 with TRBJ1-3; D ambiguous. Germline V gene data show CDR1 as MDHEN and CDR2 as SYDVKM. This CDR3 has 13 amino acids. With 5 bases removed from V and 0 bases from J, the gap between germline ends came to 5 bases. CDR3 in DNA: TGTGCCAGCAGTCTTATCTCTGGAAACACCATATATTTT. The encoded protein is CASSLISGNTIYF.

The chain links TRBV7-9 to TRBJ2-1; D may be TRBD1 (5 bases). The CDR3 is 18 amino acids. Germline V gives CDR1 SEHNR, CDR2 FQNEAQ (reference sequence). V lost 1 base and J 0 bases, leaving 16 bases between the germline ends. This CDR3 reads CASSLEGSHRSSYNEQFF. CDR3 DNA sequence: TGTGCCAGCAGCTTAGAAGGCTCACACAGGAGCTCCTACAATGAGCAGTTCTTC.

The chain is built from TRBV18 and TRBJ1-5; the match to TRBD1 covers 9 bases. CDR1 is KGHSH and CDR2 is LQKENI in the germline V gene. CDR3 length equals 18 residues. With V trimmed by 4 bases and J by 2 bases, 12 bases remained unmatched. The CDR3 region has the DNA TGTGCCAGCTCACAACTTGGGACAGGGCCTTGGGGCAATCAGCCCCAGCATTTT. Translation: CASSQLGTGPWGNQPQHF.